This T cell receptor beta chain emerged from a study of PD-1 blockade in classical Hodgkin lymphoma. To note about this clone: Its cognate antigen is unknown.

Stated time point: cycle 4 day 1 (C4D1), after more than five weeks of nivolumab. All patients experienced relapse after autologous stem cell transplantation, and brentuximab vedotin exposure was variable. Overall study results and limits: Healthy donors reportedly exceeded newly diagnosed patients in baseline TCR diversity. The CD4+ diversity rise by C4D1 was clearest in complete responders.

With 10 bases clipped from V and 4 bases from J, the junction kept 5 bases outside the gene matches. The CDR3 is 14 amino acids. From germline, CDR1 is MNHNY and CDR2 SVGAGI (reference sequence). Assay used: immunoSEQ multiplex PCR; TCRdb lists only in-frame clones, some missing. The sample comprises fewer than 9,000 clones, about 84% of which are singletons, and just under 45% rests with the top ten. The sequence derives from a human donor with classical Hodgkin lymphoma. The source was peripheral blood mononuclear cells (PBMCs), collected before the fourth cycle of nivolumab. The chain has TRBV6-6 and TRBJ2-1; TRBD2 aligns across 12 bases. Here the CDR3 reads CAILLAGGYNEQFF. DNA for the CDR3: TGTGCCATCTTACTAGCGGGGGGATACAATGAGCAGTTCTTC.